This T cell receptor beta chain was recovered during a study of metastatic and nonmetastatic thyroid tumors. Across the whole study: Peripheral blood and tumor or nodule samples from malignant and benign thyroid patients were compared.

Study-level results: The reported finding was significantly higher TCR beta diversity in malignant thyroid tumors relative to benign nodules, in blood and tumor.

V shed 4 bases and J shed 7 bases, with 14 bases lying between them. The CDR3 spans 15 residues. Germline V gene data show CDR1 as SGHAT and CDR2 as FQNNGV. This clone is large (0.1 to 1%). What it binds is unknown. Authors' analysis steps: CDR3 differences across clinicopathological groups were used to build a distant-metastasis classifier for papillary thyroid cancer. TCRdb reprocessed the PCR reads using MiXCR. TCRdb, not the original authors, processed these V and J calls. The data contain some 12,000 clones, around 40% of them singletons. Thyroid surgery had not been preceded by any treatment in any patient.

The chain recombines TRBV11-2 with TRBJ1-6, with D possibly matching TRBD1 (6 bases). Material: tumor tissue. The sequence derives from a female donor with papillary thyroid cancer or a benign thyroid nodule (not recorded which). Some clones in this sample may be carry-over from other donors' samples. The DNA of the CDR3 is TGTGCCAGCAGCTCCGTCACAGGGAGGAATTCACCCCTCCACTTT. It translates to CASSSVTGRNSPLHF.